This T cell receptor (beta chain) emerged from a study of cytomegalovirus exposure and HLA in healthy donors. This PCR relied on a set of 60 Vbeta primers and 13 Jbeta primers. The data were produced by immunoSEQ multiplex PCR, yet TCRdb's version contains in-frame clones alone and is incomplete. The table has some 71,000 clones, roughly two thirds seen once. Findings and caveats of the study: In a later analysis, the majority of CMV-associated beta chains seemingly showed HLA restriction. At a 0.05 false discovery rate, a later analysis found 15,000 to 20,000 TCR beta sequences to be associated with HLA alleles. Altogether, 160 or so TCR beta chains were recorded as cytomegalovirus-associated. What TCR beta sequences reportedly achieved was accurate prediction of HLA-A and HLA-B alleles in most subjects.

Trimming left V 4 bases short and J 0 bases short, with 13 bases between. CDR3 length: 16 residues. The germline CDR1 and CDR2 sequences are GTSNPN and SVGIG (reference sequence). As regards this clone: As yet, its antigen is unknown. Other DNA sequences within the sample encode an identical CDR3.

The gene calls are TRBV30 and TRBJ1-6; D uncertain. Sequenced sample: PBMCs. The receptor's source is a man aged 35 to 55 in good health and CMV-seropositive. The CDR3 here is CAWTGAGLSYNSPLHF. The CDR3 DNA sequence: TGTGCCTGGACCGGAGCCGGCCTCTCCTATAATTCACCCCTCCACTTT.